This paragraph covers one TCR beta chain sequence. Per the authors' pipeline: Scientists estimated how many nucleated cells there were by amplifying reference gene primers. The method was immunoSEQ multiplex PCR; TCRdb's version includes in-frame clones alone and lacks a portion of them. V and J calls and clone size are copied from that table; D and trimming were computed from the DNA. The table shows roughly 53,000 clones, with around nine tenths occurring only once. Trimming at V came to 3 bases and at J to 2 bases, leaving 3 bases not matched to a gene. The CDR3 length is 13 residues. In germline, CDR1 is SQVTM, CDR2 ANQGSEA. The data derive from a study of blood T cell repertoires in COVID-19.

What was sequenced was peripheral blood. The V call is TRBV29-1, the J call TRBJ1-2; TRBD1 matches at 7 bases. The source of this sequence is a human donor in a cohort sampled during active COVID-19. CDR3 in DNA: TGCAGCGTTGAGGTGGACAGGAACTATGGCTACACCTTC. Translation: CSVEVDRNYGYTF.